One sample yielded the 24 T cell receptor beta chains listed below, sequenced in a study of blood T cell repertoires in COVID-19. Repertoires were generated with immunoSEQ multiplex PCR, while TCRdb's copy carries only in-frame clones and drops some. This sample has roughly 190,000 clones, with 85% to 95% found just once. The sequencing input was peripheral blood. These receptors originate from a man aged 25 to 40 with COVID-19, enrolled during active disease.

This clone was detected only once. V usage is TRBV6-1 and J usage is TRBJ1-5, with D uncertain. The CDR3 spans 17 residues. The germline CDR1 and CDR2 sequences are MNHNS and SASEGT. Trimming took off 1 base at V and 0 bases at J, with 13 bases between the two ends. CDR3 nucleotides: TGTGCCAGCAGTGAAGGGGCAGGCGGGTATAGCAATCAGCCCCAGCATTTT. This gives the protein CASSEGAGGYSNQPQHF.

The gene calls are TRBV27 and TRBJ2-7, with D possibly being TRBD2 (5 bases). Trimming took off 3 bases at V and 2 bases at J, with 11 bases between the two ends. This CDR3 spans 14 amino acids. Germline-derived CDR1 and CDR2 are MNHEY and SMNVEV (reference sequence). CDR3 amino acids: CASSFSGPTYEQYF. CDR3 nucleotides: TGTGCCAGCAGTTTCAGCGGACCGACCTACGAGCAGTACTTC.

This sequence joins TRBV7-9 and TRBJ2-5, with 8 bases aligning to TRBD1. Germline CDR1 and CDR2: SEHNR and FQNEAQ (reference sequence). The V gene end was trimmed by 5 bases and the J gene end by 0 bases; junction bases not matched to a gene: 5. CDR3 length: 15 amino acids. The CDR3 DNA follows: TGTGCCAGCAGCGCCGGGACAGGTTACCAAGAGACCCAGTACTTC. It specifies CASSAGTGYQETQYF.

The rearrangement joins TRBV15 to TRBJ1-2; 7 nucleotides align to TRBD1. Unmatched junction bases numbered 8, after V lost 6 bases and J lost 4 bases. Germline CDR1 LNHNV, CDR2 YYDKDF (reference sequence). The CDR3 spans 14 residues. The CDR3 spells CATRDDRDIYGYTF. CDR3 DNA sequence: TGTGCCACCAGAGACGACAGGGATATCTATGGCTACACCTTC. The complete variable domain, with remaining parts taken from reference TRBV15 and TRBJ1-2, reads DAMVIQNPRYQVTQFGKPVTLSCSQTLNHNVMYWYQQKSSQAPKLLFHYYDKDFNNEADTPDNFQSRRPNTSFCFLDIRSPGLGDTAMYLCATRDDRDIYGYTFGSGTRLTVV.

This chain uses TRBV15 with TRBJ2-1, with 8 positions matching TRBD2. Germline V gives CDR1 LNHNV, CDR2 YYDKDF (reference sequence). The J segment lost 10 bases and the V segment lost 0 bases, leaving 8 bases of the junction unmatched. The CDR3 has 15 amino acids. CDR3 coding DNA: TGTGCCACCAGCAGAGATCGGTTAGCGGGGTCGGAGCAGTTCTTC. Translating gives CATSRDRLAGSEQFF.

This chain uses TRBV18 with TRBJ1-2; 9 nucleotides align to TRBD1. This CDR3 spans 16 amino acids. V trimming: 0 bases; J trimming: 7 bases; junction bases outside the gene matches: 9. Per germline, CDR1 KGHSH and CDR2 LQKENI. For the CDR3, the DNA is TGTGCCAGCTCACCACCGGCCTCAGGGACAGGGATTGGCTACACCTTC. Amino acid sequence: CASSPPASGTGIGYTF.

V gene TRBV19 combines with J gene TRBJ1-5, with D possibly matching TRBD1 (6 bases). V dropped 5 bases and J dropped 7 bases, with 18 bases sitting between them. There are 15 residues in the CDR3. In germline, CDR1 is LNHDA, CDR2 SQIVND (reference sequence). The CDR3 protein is CASSPTNRVGQPQHF. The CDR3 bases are TGTGCCAGTAGTCCCACGAACAGGGTTGGGCAGCCCCAGCATTTT.

Written as DNA, the CDR3 is TGTGCCAGCAGCTTGGTAGAAGAGACCCAGTACTTC. Protein: CASSLVEETQYF. This sequence joins TRBV7-2 and TRBJ2-5; D is ambiguous. Per germline, CDR1 SGHTA and CDR2 FQGNSA. There are 12 residues in the CDR3. The V and J ends lost 3 bases and 3 bases respectively, with 5 bases between them.

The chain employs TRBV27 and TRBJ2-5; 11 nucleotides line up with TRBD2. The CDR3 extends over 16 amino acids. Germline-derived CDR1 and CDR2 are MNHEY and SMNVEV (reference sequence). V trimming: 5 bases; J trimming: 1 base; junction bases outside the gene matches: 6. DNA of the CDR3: TGTGCCAGCAGTCACCTAGCGGGGGGTCTCCAAGAGACCCAGTACTTC. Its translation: CASSHLAGGLQETQYF.

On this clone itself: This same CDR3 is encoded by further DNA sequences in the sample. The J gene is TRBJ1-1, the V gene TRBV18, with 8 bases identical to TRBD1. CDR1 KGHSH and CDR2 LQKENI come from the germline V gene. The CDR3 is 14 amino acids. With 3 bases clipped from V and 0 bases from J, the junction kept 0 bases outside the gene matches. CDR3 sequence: CASSPDRVNTEAFF. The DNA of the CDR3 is TGTGCCAGCTCACCGGACAGGGTGAACACTGAAGCTTTCTTT.

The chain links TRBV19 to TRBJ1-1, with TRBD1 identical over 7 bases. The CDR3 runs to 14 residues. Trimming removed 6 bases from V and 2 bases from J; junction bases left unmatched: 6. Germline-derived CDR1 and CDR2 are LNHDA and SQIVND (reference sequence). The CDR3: CASSPGQLNTEAFF. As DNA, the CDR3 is TGTGCCAGTAGCCCGGGACAGCTAAACACTGAAGCTTTCTTT.

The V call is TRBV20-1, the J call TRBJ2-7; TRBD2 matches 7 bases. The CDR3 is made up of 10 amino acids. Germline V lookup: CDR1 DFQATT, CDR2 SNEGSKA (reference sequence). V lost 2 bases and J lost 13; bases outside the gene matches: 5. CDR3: CSARWGGLYF. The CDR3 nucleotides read TGCAGTGCTAGATGGGGGGGGTTATACTTC.

CDR3 sequence: CASATGAEAFF. The CDR3 DNA reads as TGTGCCAGCGCGACAGGAGCTGAAGCTTTCTTT. The chain has TRBV6-5 and TRBJ1-1, with D perhaps TRBD1 (6 bases). The CDR3 spans 11 residues. V was shortened by 8 bases and J by 6 bases, with 10 bases between the two germline ends. The germline V gene encodes CDR1 MNHEY and CDR2 SVGAGI.

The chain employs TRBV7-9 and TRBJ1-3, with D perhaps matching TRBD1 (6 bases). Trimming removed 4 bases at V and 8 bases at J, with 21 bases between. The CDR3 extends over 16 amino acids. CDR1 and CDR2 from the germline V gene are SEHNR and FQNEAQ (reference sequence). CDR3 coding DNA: TGTGCCAGCAGCTGGAGGAAAACAGGGATGGGGGACACCATATATTTT. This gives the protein CASSWRKTGMGDTIYF.

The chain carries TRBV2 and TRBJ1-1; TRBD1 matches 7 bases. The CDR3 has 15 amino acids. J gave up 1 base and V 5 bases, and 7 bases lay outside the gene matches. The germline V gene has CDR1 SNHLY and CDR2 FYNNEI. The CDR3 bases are TGTGCCAGCAGTCCGCAACAGGGGTCGAACACTGAAGCTTTCTTT. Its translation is CASSPQQGSNTEAFF.

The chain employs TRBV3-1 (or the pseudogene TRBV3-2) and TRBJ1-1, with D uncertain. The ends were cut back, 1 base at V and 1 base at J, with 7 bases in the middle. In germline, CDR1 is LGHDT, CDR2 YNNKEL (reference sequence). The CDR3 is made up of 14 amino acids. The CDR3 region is CASSQGVTNTEAFF. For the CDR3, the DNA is TGTGCCAGCAGCCAAGGCGTAACGAACACTGAAGCTTTCTTT.

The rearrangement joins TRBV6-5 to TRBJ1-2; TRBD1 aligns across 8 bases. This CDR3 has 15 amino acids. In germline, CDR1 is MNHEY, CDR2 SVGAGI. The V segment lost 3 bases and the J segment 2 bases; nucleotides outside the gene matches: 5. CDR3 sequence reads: CASSYNQGANYGYTF. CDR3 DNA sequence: TGTGCCAGCAGTTATAATCAGGGGGCCAACTATGGCTACACCTTC.

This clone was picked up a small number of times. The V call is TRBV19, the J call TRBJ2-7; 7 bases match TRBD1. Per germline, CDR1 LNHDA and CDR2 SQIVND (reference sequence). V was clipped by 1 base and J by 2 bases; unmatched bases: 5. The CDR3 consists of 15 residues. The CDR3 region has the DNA TGTGCCAGTAGTATAGCGGGACAGCCGACCTACGAGCAGTACTTC. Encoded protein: CASSIAGQPTYEQYF.

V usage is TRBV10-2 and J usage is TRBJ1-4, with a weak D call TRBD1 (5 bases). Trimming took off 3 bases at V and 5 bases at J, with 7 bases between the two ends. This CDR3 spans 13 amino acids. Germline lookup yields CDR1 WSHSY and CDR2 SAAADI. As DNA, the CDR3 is TGCGCCAGCAGTGATTCAGGGAATGAAAAACTGTTTTTT. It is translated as CASSDSGNEKLFF.

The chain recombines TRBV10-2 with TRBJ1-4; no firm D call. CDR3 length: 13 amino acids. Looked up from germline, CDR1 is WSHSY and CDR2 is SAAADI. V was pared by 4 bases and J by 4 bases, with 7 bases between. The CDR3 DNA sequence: TGCGCCAGCAGTGCTCAGCGTAATGAAAAACTGTTTTTT. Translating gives CASSAQRNEKLFF.

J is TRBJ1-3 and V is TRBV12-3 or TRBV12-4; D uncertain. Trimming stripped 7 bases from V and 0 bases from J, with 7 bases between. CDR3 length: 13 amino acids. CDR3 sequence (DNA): TGTGCCAGCACCAAGAGCTCTGGAAACACCATATATTTT. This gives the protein CASTKSSGNTIYF.

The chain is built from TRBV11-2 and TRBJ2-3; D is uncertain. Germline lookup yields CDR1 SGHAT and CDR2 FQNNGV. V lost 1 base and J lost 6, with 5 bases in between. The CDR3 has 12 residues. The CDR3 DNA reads TGTGCCAGCAGCTTAGCTTTGGATACGCAGTATTTT. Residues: CASSLALDTQYF. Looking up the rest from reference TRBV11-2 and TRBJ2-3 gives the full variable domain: EAGVAQSPRYKIIEKRQSVAFWCNPISGHATLYWYQQILGQGPKLLIQFQNNGVVDDSQLPKDRFSAERLKGVDSTLKIQPAKLEDSAVYLCASSLALDTQYFGPGTRLTVL.

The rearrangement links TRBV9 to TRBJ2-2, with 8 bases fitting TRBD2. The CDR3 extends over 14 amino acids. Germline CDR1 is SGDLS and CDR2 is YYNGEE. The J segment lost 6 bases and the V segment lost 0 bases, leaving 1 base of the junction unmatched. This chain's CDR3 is CASSVVAGPGELFF. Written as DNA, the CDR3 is TGTGCCAGCAGCGTAGTAGCGGGGCCCGGGGAGCTGTTTTTT.

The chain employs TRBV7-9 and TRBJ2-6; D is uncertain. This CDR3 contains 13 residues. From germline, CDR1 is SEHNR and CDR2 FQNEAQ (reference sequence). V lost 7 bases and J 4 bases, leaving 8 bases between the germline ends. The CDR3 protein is CASTPSGANVLTF. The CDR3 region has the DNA TGTGCCAGCACCCCCTCGGGGGCCAACGTCCTGACTTTC. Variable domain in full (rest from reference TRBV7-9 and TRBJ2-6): DTGVSQNPRHKITKRGQNVTFRCDPISEHNRLYWYRQTLGQGPEFLTYFQNEAQLEKSRLLSDRFSAERPKGSFSTLEIQRTEQGDSAMYLCASTPSGANVLTFGAGSRLTVL.